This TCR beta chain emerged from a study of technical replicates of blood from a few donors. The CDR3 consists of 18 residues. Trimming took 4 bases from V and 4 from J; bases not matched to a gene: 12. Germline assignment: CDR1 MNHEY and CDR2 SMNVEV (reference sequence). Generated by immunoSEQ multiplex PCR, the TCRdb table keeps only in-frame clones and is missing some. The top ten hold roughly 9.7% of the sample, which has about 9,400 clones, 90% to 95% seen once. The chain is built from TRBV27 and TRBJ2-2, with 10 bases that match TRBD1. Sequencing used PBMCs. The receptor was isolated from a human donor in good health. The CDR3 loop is CASSWGQGFGSGTGELFF. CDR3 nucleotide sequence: TGTGCCAGCAGTTGGGGACAGGGGTTTGGTAGCGGCACCGGGGAGCTGTTTTTT.